This TCR beta chain is from a study of blood T cell repertoires in COVID-19 (dated by TCRdb to 2020 to 2021). Regarding the study in general: Collaborator samples came from the United States, Italy and Spain and covered acute and convalescent phases of COVID-19. The material from the prospective study consisted of cDNA or gDNA derived from T cells, B-cell-depleted T cells, or PBMCs. Subjects who had been exposed to COVID-19, were actively infected with it, or had recovered from it provided the deeply sampled blood TCRbeta repertoires that made up the dataset. The repertoires were released in a freely available public database intended as a resource for research on the immune response to SARS-CoV-2. Samples were obtained from the ongoing ImmuneRACE study (first 160 participants) and from 950 to 1,500 subjects provided by 6 global collaborators. Nearly every sample came with metadata listing a de-identified subject ID, COVID-19 status, age in years and sex. Where HLA class I and class II types were available, the types were taken from metadata supplied by the sample provider, not from assay-based typing.

Overall results and qualifications from the work: The amount of clinical and demographic metadata varied by source and participant and was provided uncurated.

Enrolling through a virtual design, the prospective study's participants ranged in age from roughly 18 to 95 years and lived across about two dozen United States geographic areas. To assign participants to cohorts, the prospective study relied on clinical history that participants themselves reported in a screening survey and a study questionnaire. Recovered participants in ImmuneRACE Cohort 3 were defined as having two consecutive negative NP/OP PCR tests, clearance from a healthcare professional, or resolution of symptoms. In the prospective study, mobile phlebotomists collected whole blood, serum and a nasopharyngeal or oropharyngeal swab from each participant. Prospective study participants could optionally give additional blood draws and questionnaires over a roughly 2-month period. Blood samples from the prospective study were shipped frozen or at room temperature prior to DNA extraction.

TCRbeta CDR3 regions were amplified from genomic DNA by means of the immunoSEQ Assay, a bias-controlled multiplex PCR. Processing in the source paper ran as follows. The number of nucleated cells in each sample was estimated from the amplification of reference gene primers within the assay. To quantify the absolute abundance of each unique TCRbeta CDR3 rearrangement, sequence reads were collapsed and filtered. For each sample, productive Simpson clonality was calculated as the square root of Simpson's diversity index across productive rearrangements. Imported from immuneACCESS, the table was reduced by TCRdb to in-frame sequences with V and J called. These copies leave out some clones; in studies compared against another copy, an unresolved V gene accounts for under half, and the cause of the remainder is not known. V and J calls and clone size are as listed in that table; D and trimming were resolved from the DNA. The sample table shows roughly 250,000 clones, and 88% are seen once. 3% of the sample belongs to the ten largest clones.

Taken from the germline V gene (reference sequence), the CDR1 and CDR2 loops are LNHNV and YYDKDF. Compared with germline, V lacks 0 bases and J lacks 8 bases; bases without a gene match: 8. The CDR3 spans 17 residues, from the cysteine through the phenylalanine. The DNA shown is the 51-base CDR3, in frame from base 1. Turning to this clone: It has no known antigen specificity. No clone much larger than this one lies a single base away; base qualities are absent.

Sequencing was performed on PBMCs or T cells enriched from blood (not recorded which). The chain is assembled from TRBV15 and TRBJ2-1, and 12 bases in between align with TRBD2. The receptor's source is a woman aged 45-65 years who had recovered from COVID-19. The nucleotide sequence is TGTGCCACCAGCAGAGAAAAGACTAGCGGGAGAGGCGATGAGCAGTTCTTC. This encodes CATSREKTSGRGDEQFF. Joined to the reference TRBV15 and TRBJ2-1 proteins, this CDR3 gives the full variable domain: DAMVIQNPRYQVTQFGKPVTLSCSQTLNHNVMYWYQQKSSQAPKLLFHYYDKDFNNEADTPDNFQSRRPNTSFCFLDIRSPGLGDTAMYLCATSREKTSGRGDEQFFGPGTRLTVL.